The rows below give T cell receptor beta chains drawn from one sample of a study of shared clonotypes between healthy human individuals. The data were produced by immunoSEQ multiplex PCR, yet TCRdb's version contains in-frame clones alone and is incomplete. The table includes hundreds of thousands of clones, around 93% detected once. The sample was naive CD8+ T cells sorted from blood. The source of these receptors is a man aged 25-45 years in good health. Both conserved end residues are part of each CDR3. The order of the fields is J gene, V gene, clone size, D gene, CDR3 DNA, CDR3 protein. The D gene is left open where the match is weak. Only some rows state a clone size, as once, few, many or a class for expanded clones.

TRBJ1-1	TRBV6-1	NA	TRBD1	TGTGCGTCCCCGCAGGGGGGCTATTACACTGAAGCTTTCTTT	CASPQGGYYTEAFF
TRBJ2-2	TRBV27	NA	TRBD2	TGTGCCAGCAGTTTACTCTCCTCGGGAGGGAACACCGGGGAGCTGTTTTTT	CASSLLSSGGNTGELFF
TRBJ2-3	TRBV27	once	NA	TGTGCCAGCAGTTCGATCACAGATACGCAGTATTTT	CASSSITDTQYF
TRBJ1-1	TRBV9	NA	NA	TGTGCCAGCAGCCCCTTCAAGGGGCCCAGGACGGACACTGAAGCTTTCTTT	CASSPFKGPRTDTEAFF
TRBJ2-7	TRBV15	once	NA	TGTGCCACCCAGAGGCGTCAGGAGGGAGGATACGAGCAGTACTTC	CATQRRQEGGYEQYF
TRBJ2-2	TRBV5-1	once	NA	TGCGCCAGCAGCTTGGTCCAGGCGAACACCGGGGAGCTGTTTTTT	CASSLVQANTGELFF
TRBJ2-1	TRBV9	NA	NA	TGTGCCAGCAGCGTAGACGGGGGCGATGAGCAGTTCTTC	CASSVDGGDEQFF
TRBJ2-5	TRBV27	NA	NA	TGTGCCAGCAGTCCACGGACTTATTCCTGGGAGACCCAGTACTTC	CASSPRTYSWETQYF
TRBJ2-7	TRBV11-2	NA	TRBD1	TGTGCCAGCAGCAAGGGACAGACCTACGAGCAGTACTTC	CASSKGQTYEQYF
TRBJ1-1	TRBV6-4	NA	TRBD1	TGTGCCAGCAGGCCCATGTCGACAGGGCCTGAAGCTTTCTTT	CASRPMSTGPEAFF
TRBJ1-1	TRBV7-3	NA	TRBD1	TGTGCCAGCAGCTTAACGACAGGGTCTGAAGCTTTCTTT	CASSLTTGSEAFF
TRBJ2-1	TRBV9	NA	NA	TGTGCCAGCAGCGTGACCAAGGGGGGGCTACACTACAATGAGCAGTTCTTC	CASSVTKGGLHYNEQFF
TRBJ2-1	TRBV5-4	NA	NA	TGTGCCAGCAGCCCAGGGAAGAATGAGCAGTTCTTC	CASSPGKNEQFF